This TCR beta chain was profiled in a study of blood T cell repertoires in COVID-19. Measured with immunoSEQ multiplex PCR; TCRdb has only the in-frame clones, and not every one. The data show around 82,000 clones, 75% to 90% seen once. The V and J ends lost 4 bases and 2 bases respectively, with 3 bases between them. CDR1 MNHNY and CDR2 SVGAGI come from the germline V gene (reference sequence). The CDR3 sequence is 12 residues long. This TCR was sampled from a man of 80 years or more with COVID-19, enrolled during active disease. The chain recombines TRBV6-6 with TRBJ1-5; D is ambiguous. The sample comprised peripheral blood. CDR3 protein: CASSSGNQPQHF. The CDR3 DNA is TGTGCCAGCAGTTCGGGCAATCAGCCCCAGCATTTT.